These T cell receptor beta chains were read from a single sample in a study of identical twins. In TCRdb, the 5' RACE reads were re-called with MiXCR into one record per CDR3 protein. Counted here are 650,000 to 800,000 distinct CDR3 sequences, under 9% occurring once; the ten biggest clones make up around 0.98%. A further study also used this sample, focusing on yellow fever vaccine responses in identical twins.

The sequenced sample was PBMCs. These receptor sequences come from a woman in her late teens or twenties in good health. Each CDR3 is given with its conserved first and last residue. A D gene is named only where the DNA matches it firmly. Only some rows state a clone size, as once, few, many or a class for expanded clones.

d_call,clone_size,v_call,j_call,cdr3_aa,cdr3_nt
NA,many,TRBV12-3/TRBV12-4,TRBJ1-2,CASSLPPGRGNYGYTF,TGTGCCAGCAGTTTACCTCCAGGACGGGGAAACTATGGCTACACCTTC
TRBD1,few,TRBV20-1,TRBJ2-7,CSARDQGQDVSKQYF,TGCAGTGCTAGAGATCAGGGACAGGACGTTTCAAAGCAGTACTTC
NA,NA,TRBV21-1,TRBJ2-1,CASSKEIAGGRNEQFF,TGTGCCAGCAGCAAAGAAATAGCGGGAGGGCGCAATGAGCAGTTCTTC
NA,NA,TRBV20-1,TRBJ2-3,CSARDGDRGEDTQYF,TGCAGTGCTAGAGACGGGGACCGAGGGGAAGATACGCAGTATTTT
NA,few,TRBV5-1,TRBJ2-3,CASSPSTGRGTDTQYF,TGCGCCAGCAGCCCGTCTACAGGCCGTGGGACAGATACGCAGTATTTT
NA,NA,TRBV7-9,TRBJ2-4,CASSPGTDEAKNIQYF,TGTGCCAGCAGCCCAGGGACCGATGAAGCCAAAAACATTCAGTACTTC
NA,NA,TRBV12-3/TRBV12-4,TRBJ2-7,CASSLWGGGQDVYEQYF,TGTGCCAGCAGTTTATGGGGCGGGGGACAGGACGTCTACGAGCAGTACTTC
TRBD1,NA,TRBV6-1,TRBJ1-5,CASSLTGGRGQPQHF,TGTGCCAGCAGCCTTACAGGGGGCCGAGGTCAGCCCCAGCATTTT
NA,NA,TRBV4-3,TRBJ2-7,CASSQGPGQIYEQYF,TGCGCCAGCAGCCAAGGTCCGGGACAAATCTACGAGCAGTACTTC
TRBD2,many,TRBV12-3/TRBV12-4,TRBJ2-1,CASSLTLTGGSYNEQFF,TGTGCCAGCAGTTTAACCCTTACGGGAGGCTCCTACAATGAGCAGTTCTTC
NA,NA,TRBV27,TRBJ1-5,CASSITGHNQPQHF,TGTGCCAGCAGTATCACAGGGCACAATCAGCCCCAGCATTTT
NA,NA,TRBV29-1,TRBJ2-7,CSVPVRDSSYEQYF,TGCAGCGTTCCCGTCCGGGACTCCTCATACGAGCAGTACTTC
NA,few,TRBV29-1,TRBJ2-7,CSVRRDIAYEQYF,TGCAGCGTTCGGAGGGACATAGCCTACGAGCAGTACTTC
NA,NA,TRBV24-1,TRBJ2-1,CATSDLPGTSRQFF,TGTGCCACCAGTGATTTGCCAGGAACCTCTCGGCAGTTCTTC
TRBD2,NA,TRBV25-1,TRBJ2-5,CASSEVGLVETQYF,TGTGCCAGCAGTGAAGTTGGACTAGTGGAGACCCAGTACTTC
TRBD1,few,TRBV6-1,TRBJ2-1,CASSGRDRGYNEQFF,TGTGCCAGCAGTGGGAGGGACAGGGGATACAATGAGCAGTTCTTC
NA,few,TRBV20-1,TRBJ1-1,CSIRRVTEAFF,TGCAGTATTCGGAGGGTCACTGAAGCTTTCTTT
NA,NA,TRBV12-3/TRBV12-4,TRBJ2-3,CASTPFRPRDFTDTQYF,TGTGCCAGCACTCCGTTTCGTCCTCGGGACTTCACAGATACGCAGTATTTT
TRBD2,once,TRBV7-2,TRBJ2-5,CASSPRTSGFGGETQYF,TGTGCCAGCAGCCCTCGGACTAGCGGCTTCGGGGGGGAGACCCAGTACTTC
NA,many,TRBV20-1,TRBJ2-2,CSAFGSVRNTGELFF,TGCAGTGCTTTTGGGTCGGTGCGGAACACCGGGGAGCTGTTTTTT
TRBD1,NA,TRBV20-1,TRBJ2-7,CSARAGTDYYEQYF,TGCAGTGCTAGAGCCGGGACAGATTACTACGAGCAGTACTTC
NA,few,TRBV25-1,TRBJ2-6,CASRPPEGASSGANVLTF,TGTGCCAGCCGACCACCGGAGGGGGCGTCGTCTGGGGCCAACGTCCTGACTTTC
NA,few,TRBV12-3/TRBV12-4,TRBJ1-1,CASSKGIASGTEAFF,TGTGCCAGCAGCAAAGGGATAGCCTCTGGGACTGAAGCTTTCTTT
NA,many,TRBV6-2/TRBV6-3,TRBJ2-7,CASTPTGSFEQYF,TGTGCCAGCACCCCAACGGGAAGTTTCGAGCAGTACTTC
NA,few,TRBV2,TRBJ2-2,CASLYSIRGLNTGELFF,TGTGCCAGCCTGTACTCTATCCGGGGACTCAACACCGGGGAGCTGTTTTTT
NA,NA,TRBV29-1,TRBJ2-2,CSVEPGDRSTGELFF,TGCAGCGTTGAACCAGGGGATAGGAGCACCGGGGAGCTGTTTTTT
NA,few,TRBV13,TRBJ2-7,CASSLKTGYEQYF,TGTGCCAGCAGCCTTAAAACAGGCTACGAGCAGTACTTC
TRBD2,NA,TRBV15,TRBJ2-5,CATSRSAGQETQYF,TGTGCCACCAGCAGATCAGCGGGGCAAGAGACCCAGTACTTC
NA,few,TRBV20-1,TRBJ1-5,CSAITGTLNQPQHF,TGCAGTGCAATAACCGGGACACTTAATCAGCCCCAGCATTTT
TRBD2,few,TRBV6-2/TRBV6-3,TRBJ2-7,CASTTSGSSHEQYF,TGTGCCAGCACGACTAGCGGGAGTTCCCACGAGCAGTACTTC
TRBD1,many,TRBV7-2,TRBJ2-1,CASSSQGAGYNEQFF,TGTGCCAGCAGCTCACAGGGGGCTGGGTACAATGAGCAGTTCTTC
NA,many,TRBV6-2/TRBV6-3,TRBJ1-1,CASSLPNPEAFF,TGTGCCAGCAGCCTGCCGAACCCTGAAGCTTTCTTT
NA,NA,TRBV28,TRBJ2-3,CATALPARTDTQYF,TGTGCCACCGCCCTCCCGGCCCGCACAGATACGCAGTATTTT
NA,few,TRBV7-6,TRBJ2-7,CASSSGPRLGEQYF,TGTGCCAGCAGTTCGGGACCCAGGCTTGGCGAGCAGTACTTC
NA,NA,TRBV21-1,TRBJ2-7,CASSKVISEGPSSYEQYF,TGTGCCAGCAGCAAAGTAATCTCGGAAGGCCCAAGCTCCTACGAGCAGTACTTC